This entry concerns a single T cell receptor (beta chain). What it binds is unknown. This specimen belongs to a study of shared clonotypes between healthy human individuals. Points from the study as a whole: Some naive CD4 clonotypes, approximately 4.5%, turned up in common across a few donors. Sampling included only blood; tissue repertoires likely differ.

V was clipped by 5 bases and J by 3 bases; unmatched bases: 8. This CDR3 has 15 residues. Germline CDR1 is SGHTA and CDR2 is FQGNSA. Using immunoSEQ multiplex PCR, the repertoire was profiled, and TCRdb retains in-frame clones only, with some absent. The sample comprises about 2,500,000 clones, more than 90% of which are singletons, and about 0.13% rests with the top ten. This clonotype originated in a man between 18 and 35 years old in good health. The specimen was naive CD4+ T cells sorted from blood. Subset given: CD45RA+ positively selected. This chain links TRBV7-2 with TRBJ2-7, with TRBD1 identical over 9 bases. CDR3 in amino acids: CASSATGQGIYEQYF. The CDR3 region has the DNA TGTGCCAGCAGCGCCACGGGACAGGGTATCTACGAGCAGTACTTC.